A single sample gave rise to the 30 T cell receptor beta chains below, sequenced in a study of T cell responses to AZD1222 COVID-19 vaccine. Clones were read by immunoSEQ multiplex PCR, and TCRdb kept only the in-frame ones, dropping some. Here the sample spans about 140,000 clones, 80% to 95% being singletons. Sequenced here: peripheral blood, sampled 28 days after the second AZD1222 dose. These receptors were taken from an adult who received the AZD1222 COVID-19 vaccine.

V usage is TRBV7-9 and J usage is TRBJ1-1; D is undetermined. The CDR3 is made up of 14 amino acids. V lost 6 bases to trimming and J lost 1 base, with 12 bases between them. CDR1 and CDR2 from the germline V gene are SEHNR and FQNEAQ (reference sequence). The CDR3 nucleotides read TGTGCCAGCAGTATGGTTCGCCCGAACACTGAAGCTTTCTTT. It specifies CASSMVRPNTEAFF.

The chain has TRBV18 and TRBJ1-1; 11 bases are shared with TRBD1. Per the germline V gene, CDR1 is KGHSH and CDR2 is LQKENI. V gave up 2 bases and J gave up 5 bases; unmatched junction bases: 4. The CDR3 length is 15 residues. CDR3 residues: CASSPTGQGGTEAFF. The CDR3 nucleotides read TGTGCCAGCTCACCAACGGGACAGGGGGGGACTGAAGCTTTCTTT.

This chain uses TRBV5-1 with TRBJ2-1; D perhaps matches TRBD2 (6 bases). The CDR3 contains 15 residues. The germline V gene encodes CDR1 SGHRS and CDR2 YFSETQ. V gave up 0 bases and J gave up 6 bases, with 13 bases separating them. Here the CDR3 reads CASSLATGLINEQFF. As DNA, the CDR3 is TGCGCCAGCAGCTTGGCCACGGGACTCATCAATGAGCAGTTCTTC.

J is TRBJ1-1 and V is TRBV6-5, with D possibly being TRBD1 (5 bases). The CDR3 length is 13 residues. V shed 7 bases and J shed 3 bases, with 12 bases lying between them. Germline loops: CDR1 MNHEY, CDR2 SVGAGI. The CDR3, as DNA: TGTGCCAGCATCCAGGGACCCCACACTGAAGCTTTCTTT. It codes for CASIQGPHTEAFF.

The rearrangement uses TRBV6-1 and TRBJ1-1, with D perhaps matching TRBD1 (5 bases). Germline V lookup: CDR1 MNHNS, CDR2 SASEGT. The CDR3 loop spans 13 amino acids. V lost 2 bases and J 4 bases, leaving 8 bases between the germline ends. The CDR3 DNA reads TGTGCCAGCAGTGAACGAGGGGTCACTGAAGCTTTCTTT. This codes for CASSERGVTEAFF.

V is TRBV28 and J is TRBJ1-1; 8 bases map to TRBD1. The ends lost 3 bases at V and 6 bases at J; junction bases unmatched: 9. This CDR3 has 15 residues. Germline V gives CDR1 MDHEN, CDR2 SYDVKM. CDR3 sequence (DNA): TGTGCCAGCAGTTTTACGGACAGGGAATTCTCTGAAGCTTTCTTT. This gives the protein CASSFTDREFSEAFF. Drawing the rest from reference TRBV28 and TRBJ1-1, the complete variable domain is DVKVTQSSRYLVKRTGEKVFLECVQDMDHENMFWYRQDPGLGLRLIYFSYDVKMKEKGDIPEGYSVSREKKERFSLILESASTNQTSMYLCASSFTDREFSEAFFGQGTRLTVV.

This rearrangement joins TRBV6-5 to TRBJ2-7; 7 bases line up with TRBD2. Germline V gives CDR1 MNHEY, CDR2 SVGAGI. J lost 5 bases, V lost 2 bases, and 12 bases had no gene match. CDR3 length: 16 residues. CDR3 loop: CASSYAASGTSHEQYF. CDR3 sequence (DNA): TGTGCCAGCAGTTACGCCGCTAGCGGTACGTCCCACGAGCAGTACTTC.

The chain combines TRBV5-4 with TRBJ2-1; D gene ambiguous. This CDR3 spans 16 amino acids. Germline loops: CDR1 SGHNT, CDR2 YYREEE (reference sequence). V lost 4 bases, J lost 5 bases, and 19 bases lay in between. For the CDR3, the DNA is TGTGCCAGCAGCCCCCAGGCCCCCCAGCCTAACAATGAGCAGTTCTTC. It is translated as CASSPQAPQPNNEQFF. Variable domain in full (rest from reference TRBV5-4 and TRBJ2-1): ETGVTQSPTHLIKTRGQQVTLRCSSQSGHNTVSWYQQALGQGPQFIFQYYREEENGRGNFPPRFSGLQFPNYSSELNVNALELDDSALYLCASSPQAPQPNNEQFFGPGTRLTVL.

The chain joins TRBV30 to TRBJ1-2, with TRBD1 matching 9 bases. The CDR3 extends over 14 amino acids. Germline CDR1 is GTSNPN and CDR2 is SVGIG (reference sequence). Trimming removed 6 bases from V and 2 bases from J; junction bases left unmatched: 7. The DNA for the CDR3 is TGTGCCTGTCGAAAGGACAGGGGAAACTATGGCTACACCTTC. It encodes CACRKDRGNYGYTF.

The chain has TRBV2 and TRBJ1-5; maybe TRBD1 (5 bases). The V end lost 1 base, the J end lost 7 bases, and 8 bases lay between the germline ends. Germline V gene data show CDR1 as SNHLY and CDR2 as FYNNEI. This CDR3 comprises 13 residues. The CDR3 is CASSEEGIQPQHF. In nucleotides, the CDR3 is TGTGCCAGCAGTGAAGAGGGGATCCAGCCCCAGCATTTT.

The gene calls are TRBV4-2 and TRBJ1-1; TRBD1 aligns across 7 bases. Germline values: CDR1 LGHNA, CDR2 YNFKEQ. CDR3 size: 15 residues. Unmatched junction bases numbered 7, after V lost 1 base and J lost 5 bases. In nucleotides, the CDR3 is TGTGCCAGCAGCCAAGGACAGGGCTCCGGGACTGAAGCTTTCTTT. This translates into CASSQGQGSGTEAFF.

J is TRBJ2-2 and V is TRBV19; 7 nucleotides align to TRBD1. This CDR3 region has 15 residues. Trimming took 6 bases from V and 6 from J; bases not matched to a gene: 10. The germline CDR1 and CDR2 sequences are LNHDA and SQIVND (reference sequence). The CDR3 reads CASSGITGEAGELFF. CDR3 DNA: TGTGCCAGTAGCGGGATCACAGGGGAAGCCGGGGAGCTGTTTTTT.

This chain uses TRBV5-1 with TRBJ1-1; D unresolved. Germline CDR1 reads SGHRS; CDR2 reads YFSETQ. The V end lost 1 base, the J end lost 1 base, and 8 bases lay between the germline ends. This CDR3 spans 14 amino acids. In DNA, the CDR3 is TGCGCCAGCAGCTTGAGGGCAGGGAACACTGAAGCTTTCTTT. This sequence encodes CASSLRAGNTEAFF.

The V gene is TRBV28, the J gene TRBJ2-1, with TRBD1 matching 11 bases. The CDR3 loop spans 15 amino acids. Germline CDR1 is MDHEN and CDR2 is SYDVKM. Trimming took 7 bases from V and 6 from J; bases not matched to a gene: 8. This CDR3 is CASTHSGTGGNEQFF. CDR3 sequence (DNA): TGTGCCAGCACCCACTCCGGGACAGGGGGCAATGAGCAGTTCTTC.

The V call is TRBV4-3, the J call TRBJ1-2, with a weak D call TRBD1 (5 bases). V was trimmed by 3 bases and J by 0 bases, leaving 14 bases between them. The germline V gene encodes CDR1 LGHNA and CDR2 YSLEER. This CDR3 region has 16 residues. In DNA, the CDR3 is TGCGCCAGCAGCCAGACCCACAGGACGGCTAACTATGGCTACACCTTC. Residues: CASSQTHRTANYGYTF.

V is TRBV28 and J is TRBJ2-7; a weak D match, TRBD1 (5 bases). V lost 6 bases to trimming and J lost 9 bases, with 15 bases between them. Germline V CDR1 and CDR2: MDHEN, SYDVKM. This CDR3 is 12 amino acids long. CDR3 sequence reads: CASRWGRSGQYF. The CDR3 DNA sequence: TGTGCCAGCAGATGGGGCCGGTCTGGGCAGTACTTC.

CDR3 sequence reads: CASSYGQPQHF. The DNA of the CDR3 is TGTGCCAGCAGTTACGGCCAGCCCCAGCATTTT. The J gene is TRBJ1-5, the V gene TRBV12-3 or TRBV12-4; unclear D gene. Deletions cut 4 bases from V and 7 bases from J, with 5 bases between. The CDR3 totals 11 residues.

The chain employs TRBV5-1 and TRBJ2-1; D is unclear. With 2 bases removed from V and 6 bases from J, the gap between germline ends came to 9 bases. The CDR3 is 13 amino acids. Germline V lookup: CDR1 SGHRS, CDR2 YFSETQ. The CDR3 nucleotides are TGCGCCAGCAGCTTCCAAGGGATCAATGAGCAGTTCTTC. Its protein product is CASSFQGINEQFF.

CDR3: CASSPGPQNTEAFF. CDR3 sequence (DNA): TGTGCCAGCAGCCCAGGCCCGCAGAACACTGAAGCTTTCTTT. This chain joins TRBV11-2 and TRBJ1-1, with D unclear. Germline V gene data show CDR1 as SGHAT and CDR2 as FQNNGV. V was trimmed by 5 bases and J by 1 base, leaving 11 bases between them. The length of the CDR3 is 14 residues.

The J gene is TRBJ2-6, the V gene TRBV5-4; D is unclear. This CDR3 comprises 15 residues. V was cut by 4 bases and J by 4 bases, with 12 bases left in between. Germline V gives CDR1 SGHNT, CDR2 YYREEE (reference sequence). DNA of the CDR3: TGTGCCAGCAGCGGAGCCGGTACCGGGGCCAACGTCCTGACTTTC. Residues: CASSGAGTGANVLTF.

The V gene is TRBV29-1, the J gene TRBJ1-1; D possibly corresponds to TRBD1 (5 bases). The germline V and J ends were trimmed by 0 bases and 3 bases, with 11 bases remaining between them. The CDR3 has 14 amino acids. Germline CDR1 reads SQVTM; CDR2 reads ANQGSEA. In DNA, the CDR3 is TGCAGCGTTGAAGATCTCCCAGGGTACACTGAAGCTTTCTTT. Protein product: CSVEDLPGYTEAFF.

V and J are TRBV7-9 and TRBJ1-2; D call uncertain. The CDR3 loop spans 12 amino acids. V was cut by 5 bases and J by 5 bases, with 9 bases left in between. Per germline, CDR1 SEHNR and CDR2 FQNEAQ (reference sequence). CDR3 in DNA: TGTGCCAGCAGCGCCACTCGGTATGGCTACACCTTC. Translated: CASSATRYGYTF.

This chain uses TRBV7-9 with TRBJ2-5, with D perhaps TRBD2 (7 bases). In germline, CDR1 is SEHNR, CDR2 FQNEAQ (reference sequence). V lost 10 bases, J lost 5 bases, and 17 bases lay in between. This CDR3 has 13 residues. The CDR3 reads CATAGAGWETQYF. CDR3 DNA sequence: TGTGCCACGGCGGGGGCGGGTTGGGAGACCCAGTACTTC.

The chain combines TRBV27 with TRBJ2-1, with 8 nucleotides matching TRBD2. V lost 6 bases and J lost 4; bases outside the gene matches: 8. This CDR3 has 15 residues. Germline V gene sequence: CDR1 MNHEY, CDR2 SMNVEV (reference sequence). The CDR3 coding sequence is TGTGCCAGCAGATCCCACGGGGGGGTATACAATGAGCAGTTCTTC. Its translation is CASRSHGGVYNEQFF.

The chain carries TRBV24-1 and TRBJ1-2; possible D gene TRBD1, 6 bases. This CDR3 is built from 13 residues. CDR1 KGHDR and CDR2 SFDVKD come from the germline V gene. V dropped 3 bases and J dropped 4 bases, with 8 bases sitting between them. This CDR3 is CATSDETGYGYTF. CDR3 coding DNA: TGTGCCACCAGTGATGAGACAGGCTATGGCTACACCTTC.

The chain uses TRBV6-2 or TRBV6-3 and TRBJ2-7; no firm D call. CDR3 length equals 13 residues. Germline V gene lookup returns CDR1 MNHEY and CDR2 SVGEGT. V lost 2 bases and J 5 bases, leaving 10 bases between the germline ends. The CDR3 nucleotides are TGTGCCAGCAGTTACCGCCAGGTCCACGAGCAGTACTTC. The encoded protein is CASSYRQVHEQYF.

Only one count was recorded for this clone. The CDR3 sequence is CASSSPQTDTQYF. In DNA, the CDR3 is TGTGCCAGCAGTTCACCACAGACAGATACGCAGTATTTT. V usage is TRBV28 and J usage is TRBJ2-3; D not resolved. Trimming removed 4 bases from V and 3 bases from J, with 8 bases in between. The CDR3 sequence is 13 residues long. Looked up from germline, CDR1 is MDHEN and CDR2 is SYDVKM.

The V call is TRBV28, the J call TRBJ1-2; a possible D gene is TRBD1 (5 bases). Germline CDR1 reads MDHEN; CDR2 reads SYDVKM. The length of the CDR3 is 12 residues. Trimming removed 2 bases at V and 8 bases at J, with 9 bases between. This CDR3 reads CASSLKGRGYTF. The CDR3 coding sequence is TGTGCCAGCAGTTTAAAGGGGAGAGGCTACACCTTC.

CDR3 nucleotide sequence: TGTGCCAGCAGCCAGTTACAGGGCGGTGAAAGTGGCTACACCTTC. Its protein is CASSQLQGGESGYTF. V is TRBV4-2 and J is TRBJ1-2, with a weak D call TRBD1 (6 bases). The germline V gene encodes CDR1 LGHNA and CDR2 YNFKEQ. Trimming stripped 3 bases from V and 7 bases from J, with 18 bases between. The CDR3 has 15 amino acids.

J is TRBJ1-1 and V is TRBV2, with 10 positions matching TRBD1. V gave up 6 bases and J gave up 8 bases; unmatched junction bases: 6. The CDR3 is 13 amino acids. The germline CDR1 and CDR2 sequences are SNHLY and FYNNEI. The CDR3 DNA sequence: TGTGCCAGCAGAGGGGACAGGGGTGGGGAAGCTTTCTTT. Translated: CASRGDRGGEAFF. Filled out from reference TRBV2 and TRBJ1-1, the complete variable domain reads EPEVTQTPSHQVTQMGQEVILRCVPISNHLYFYWYRQILGQKVEFLVSFYNNEISEKSEIFDDQFSVERPDGSNFTLKIRSTKLEDSAMYFCASRGDRGGEAFFGQGTRLTVV.